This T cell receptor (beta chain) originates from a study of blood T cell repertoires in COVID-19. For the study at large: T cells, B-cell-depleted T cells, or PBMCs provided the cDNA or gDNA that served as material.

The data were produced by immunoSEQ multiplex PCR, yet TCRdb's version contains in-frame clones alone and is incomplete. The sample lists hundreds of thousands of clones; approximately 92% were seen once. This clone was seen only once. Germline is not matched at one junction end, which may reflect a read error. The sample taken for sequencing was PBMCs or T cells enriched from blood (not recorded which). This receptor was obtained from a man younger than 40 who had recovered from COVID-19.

CDR3 in amino acids: CASTQEGGRWELFF. The CDR3, as DNA: TGTGCCAGCACCCAAGAGGGCGGGAGGTGGGAGCTGTTTTTT. The J gene is TRBJ2-2, the V gene TRBV3-1 (or the pseudogene TRBV3-2); 8 bases line up with TRBD2. CDR1 is LGHDT and CDR2 is YNNKEL in the germline V gene (reference sequence). CDR3 size: 14 residues.